Here is one TCR beta chain with its context. Its specificity is unknown. The CDR3 contains 15 residues. Losses at the gene ends were 2 bases for V and 10 bases for J; bases not matched to a gene: 7. Germline lookup yields CDR1 KGHDR and CDR2 SFDVKD. The sample comes from a study of T cell responses to AZD1222 COVID-19 vaccine. Study findings and constraints: Only after the peak T cell response were repertoires sampled.

This table comes from immunoSEQ multiplex PCR, and its TCRdb copy is limited to in-frame clones, with some not included. Of fewer than 35,000 clones detected, roughly 92% appear once; the ten largest clones hold 35% to 50%. This chain links TRBV24-1 with TRBJ1-6; 7 bases fit TRBD1. Specimen: peripheral blood, collected on day 0 of AZD1222 vaccination. The TCR sequence derives from an adult in good health. CDR3 residues: CATSDWTGDGSPLHF. CDR3 nucleotides: TGTGCCACCAGTGATTGGACAGGCGATGGGTCACCCCTCCACTTT.